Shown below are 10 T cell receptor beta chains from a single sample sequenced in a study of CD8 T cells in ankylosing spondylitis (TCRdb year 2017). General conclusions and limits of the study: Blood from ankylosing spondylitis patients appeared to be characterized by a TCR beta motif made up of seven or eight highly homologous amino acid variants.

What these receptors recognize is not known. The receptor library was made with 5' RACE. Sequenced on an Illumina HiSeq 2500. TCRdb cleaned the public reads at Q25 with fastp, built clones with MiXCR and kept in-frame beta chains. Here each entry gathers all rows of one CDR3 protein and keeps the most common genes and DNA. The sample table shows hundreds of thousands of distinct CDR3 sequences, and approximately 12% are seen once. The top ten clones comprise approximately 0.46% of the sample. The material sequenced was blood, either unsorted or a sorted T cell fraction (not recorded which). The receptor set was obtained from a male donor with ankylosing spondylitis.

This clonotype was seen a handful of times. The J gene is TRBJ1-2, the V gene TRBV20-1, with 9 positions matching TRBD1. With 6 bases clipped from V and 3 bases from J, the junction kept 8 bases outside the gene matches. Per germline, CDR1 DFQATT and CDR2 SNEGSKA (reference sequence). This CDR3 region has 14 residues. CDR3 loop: CSANDRGFDYGYTF. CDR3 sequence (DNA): TGCAGTGCCAATGACAGGGGGTTTGACTATGGCTACACCTTC.

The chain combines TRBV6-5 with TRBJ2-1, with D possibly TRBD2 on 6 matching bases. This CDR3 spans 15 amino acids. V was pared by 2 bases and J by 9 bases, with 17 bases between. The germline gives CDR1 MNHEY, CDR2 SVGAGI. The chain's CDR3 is CASSYDWREEGEQFF. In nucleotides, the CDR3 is TGTGCCAGCAGTTACGATTGGAGGGAGGAGGGTGAGCAGTTCTTC.

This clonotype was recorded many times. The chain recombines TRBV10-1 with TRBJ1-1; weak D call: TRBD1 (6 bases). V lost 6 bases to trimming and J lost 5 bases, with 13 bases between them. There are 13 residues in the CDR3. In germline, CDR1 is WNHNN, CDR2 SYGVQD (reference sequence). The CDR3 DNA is TGCGCCAGCAGGAACAGGGAAGAAACTGAAGCTTTCTTT. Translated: CASRNREETEAFF.

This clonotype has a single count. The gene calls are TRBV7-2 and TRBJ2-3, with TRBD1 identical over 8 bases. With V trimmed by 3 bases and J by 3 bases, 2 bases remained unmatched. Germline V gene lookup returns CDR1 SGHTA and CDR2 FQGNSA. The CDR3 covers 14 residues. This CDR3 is CASSFWTGTDTQYF. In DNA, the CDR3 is TGTGCCAGCAGCTTTTGGACAGGGACAGATACGCAGTATTTT.

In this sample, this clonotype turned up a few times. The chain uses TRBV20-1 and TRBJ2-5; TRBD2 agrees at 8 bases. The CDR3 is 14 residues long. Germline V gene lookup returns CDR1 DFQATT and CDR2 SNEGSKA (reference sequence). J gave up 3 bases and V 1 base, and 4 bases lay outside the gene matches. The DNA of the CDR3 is TGCAGTGCTAGAGTGCGAGCGGGGGAAGAGACCCAGTACTTC. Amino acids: CSARVRAGEETQYF.

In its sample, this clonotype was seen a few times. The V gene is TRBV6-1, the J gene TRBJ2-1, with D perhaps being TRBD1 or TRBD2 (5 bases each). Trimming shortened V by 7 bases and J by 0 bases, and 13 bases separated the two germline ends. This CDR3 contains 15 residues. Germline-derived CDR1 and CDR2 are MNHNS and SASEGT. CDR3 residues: CASIEGPVSYNEQFF. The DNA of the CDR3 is TGTGCCAGCATAGAGGGACCTGTCTCCTACAATGAGCAGTTCTTC.

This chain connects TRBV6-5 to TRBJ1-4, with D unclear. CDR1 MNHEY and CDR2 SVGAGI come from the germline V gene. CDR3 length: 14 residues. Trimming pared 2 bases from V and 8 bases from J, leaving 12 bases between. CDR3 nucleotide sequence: TGTGCCAGCAGTTACGGGAGGGCTGAAGAAAAACTGTTTTTT. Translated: CASSYGRAEEKLFF.

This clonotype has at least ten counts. The CDR3 DNA follows: TGCGCCAGCAGCTTGGACCCAGGTAGCTCCTACGAGCAGTACTTC. Amino acids: CASSLDPGSSYEQYF. The chain employs TRBV5-1 and TRBJ2-7; D uncertain. Trimming cost V 0 bases and J 0 bases, with 10 bases left between them. In germline, CDR1 is SGHRS, CDR2 YFSETQ. This CDR3 is 15 amino acids long.

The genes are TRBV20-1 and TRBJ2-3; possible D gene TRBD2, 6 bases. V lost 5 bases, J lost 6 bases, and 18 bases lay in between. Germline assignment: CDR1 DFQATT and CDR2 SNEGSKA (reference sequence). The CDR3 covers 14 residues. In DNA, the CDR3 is TGCAGTGCTCTCTCGGCACTAGCCCCCGATACGCAGTATTTT. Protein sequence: CSALSALAPDTQYF.

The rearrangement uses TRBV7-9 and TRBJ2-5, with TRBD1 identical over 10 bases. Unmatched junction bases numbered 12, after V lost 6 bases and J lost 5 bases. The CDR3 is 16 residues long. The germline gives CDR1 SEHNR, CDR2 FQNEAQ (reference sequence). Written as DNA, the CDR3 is TGTGCCAGCAGTTCGAAGCCGACAGGGGGCTGGGAGACCCAGTACTTC. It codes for CASSSKPTGGWETQYF. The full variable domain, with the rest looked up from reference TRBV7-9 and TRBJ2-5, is DTGVSQNPRHKITKRGQNVTFRCDPISEHNRLYWYRQTLGQGPEFLTYFQNEAQLEKSRLLSDRFSAERPKGSFSTLEIQRTEQGDSAMYLCASSSKPTGGWETQYFGPGTRLLVL.